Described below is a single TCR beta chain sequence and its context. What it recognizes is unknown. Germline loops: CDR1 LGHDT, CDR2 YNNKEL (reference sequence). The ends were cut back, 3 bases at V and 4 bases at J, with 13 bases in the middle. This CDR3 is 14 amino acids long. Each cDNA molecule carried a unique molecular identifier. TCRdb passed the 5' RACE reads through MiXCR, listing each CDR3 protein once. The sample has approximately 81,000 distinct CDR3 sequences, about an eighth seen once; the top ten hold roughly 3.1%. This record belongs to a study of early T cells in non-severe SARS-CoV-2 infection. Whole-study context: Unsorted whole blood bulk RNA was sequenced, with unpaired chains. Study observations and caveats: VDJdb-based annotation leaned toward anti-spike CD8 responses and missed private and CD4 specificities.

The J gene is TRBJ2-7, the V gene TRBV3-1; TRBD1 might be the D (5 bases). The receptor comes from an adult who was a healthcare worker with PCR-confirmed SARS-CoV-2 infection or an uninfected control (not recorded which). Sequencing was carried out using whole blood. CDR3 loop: CASSQTAGFYEQYF. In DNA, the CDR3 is TGTGCCAGCAGCCAGACTGCAGGGTTTTACGAGCAGTACTTC.